The rows below give T cell receptor beta chains drawn from one sample of a study of lymphopenia after photon versus proton radiotherapy. Data came from immunoSEQ multiplex PCR; TCRdb stores just in-frame clones and leaves some out. The table lists 25,000 to 30,000 clones, about 87% of them singletons. Sequences were derived from peripheral blood, sampled from a patient treated with proton-based radiotherapy. The receptors originated from a woman aged 60-75 years with cholangiocarcinoma. Some clones in this sample may be carry-over from other donors' samples. Both conserved end residues are part of each CDR3. A D gene is named only where the DNA matches it firmly.

d_gene | j_gene | v_gene | CDR3nt | CDR3aa
TRBD1 | TRBJ1-1 | TRBV27 | TGTGCCAGCAGTTTACCCCCGCCAACGGGGGACAGGGGGACTGAAGCTTTCTTT | CASSLPPPTGDRGTEAFF
- | TRBJ1-6 | TRBV7-6 | TGTGCCAGCAGCTTATCCCTGGATTCACCCCTCCACTTT | CASSLSLDSPLHF
TRBD2 | TRBJ2-1 | TRBV4-2 | TGTGCCAGCAGCCAAGAAAGGACTAGCGGGGGTGAGGGTCAGTTCTTC | CASSQERTSGGEGQFF
- | TRBJ2-5 | TRBV29-1 | TGCAGCGTTGAAGGCGGCGGGGCGAACCAAGAGACCCAGTACTTC | CSVEGGGANQETQYF
- | TRBJ2-7 | TRBV11-2 | TGTGCCAGCAGCATATCCCCGTTTTCCGAGCAGTACTTC | CASSISPFSEQYF
- | TRBJ1-1 | TRBV6-5 | TGTGCCAGCACCACGCCTGGCGCAAACACTGAAGCTTTCTTT | CASTTPGANTEAFF
TRBD1 | TRBJ1-1 | TRBV19 | TGTGCCAGTAGTGTAGGACAGGGGAGCACTGAAGCTTTCTTT | CASSVGQGSTEAFF
- | TRBJ2-5 | TRBV27 | TGTGCCAGCAGTAGTGTGGGGTACGGAGGGTATCAGGGGCGGGAGACCCAGTACTTC | CASSSVGYGGYQGRETQYF
- | TRBJ2-7 | TRBV19 | TGTGCCAGTAGTAACGGCGGGACAGTATACGAGCAGTACTTC | CASSNGGTVYEQYF
- | TRBJ2-6 | TRBV5-1 | TGCGCCAGCAGCAGGCTCTCTGGGGCCAACGTCCTGACTTTC | CASSRLSGANVLTF